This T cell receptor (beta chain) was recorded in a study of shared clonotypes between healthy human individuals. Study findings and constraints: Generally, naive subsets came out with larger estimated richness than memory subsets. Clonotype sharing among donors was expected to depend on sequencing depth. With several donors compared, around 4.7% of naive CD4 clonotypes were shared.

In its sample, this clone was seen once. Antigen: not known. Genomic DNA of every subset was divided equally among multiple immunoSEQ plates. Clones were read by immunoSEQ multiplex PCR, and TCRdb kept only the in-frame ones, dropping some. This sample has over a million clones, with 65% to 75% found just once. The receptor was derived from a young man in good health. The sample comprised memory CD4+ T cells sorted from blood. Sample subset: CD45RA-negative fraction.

The CDR3 loop is CASSVGRGAYEQYF. The CDR3 coding sequence is TGTGCCAGCAGCGTGGGCAGGGGAGCCTACGAGCAGTACTTC. The J gene is TRBJ2-7, the V gene TRBV9, with D possibly being TRBD1 (6 bases). The CDR3 extends over 14 amino acids. Trimming removed 2 bases at V and 2 bases at J, with 11 bases between. Germline CDR1 reads SGDLS; CDR2 reads YYNGEE.